This TCR beta chain originates from a study of T cells in tuberculosis. Details on this clone: Antigen unknown.

Study-level points and caveats: The TCR-beta difference was not significant; alpha differences partly reflected length. Active tuberculosis cases were adults; controls were adolescents. Active tuberculosis alpha repertoires lay closer to GMM-specific TCRs than controls'.

On average roughly 100,000 T cells per donor were immunosequenced. The protocol was immunoSEQ multiplex PCR, while the TCRdb copy is restricted to in-frame clones and leaves out a portion. The table shows about 23,000 clones, with roughly 97% occurring only once. The sequenced material came from PBMCs. The origin of this receptor is a donor aged 10-35 years with latent tuberculosis or without tuberculosis infection.

CDR3 coding DNA: TGTGCCAGCAGTGAAAATGTCCGGGGTAGATTCTACAATGAGCAGTTCTTC. Its protein product is CASSENVRGRFYNEQFF. The chain links TRBV6-1 to TRBJ2-1, with D possibly TRBD2 on 5 matching bases. The germline CDR1 and CDR2 sequences are MNHNS and SASEGT. The germline V and J ends were trimmed by 2 bases and 3 bases, with 17 bases remaining between them. The CDR3 sequence is 17 residues long.